A selection of T cell receptor beta chains follows, all from one sample in a study of molecular identifiers for immune sequencing clone quantification. MiXCR, applied by TCRdb to the PCR reads, yields one record per CDR3 protein. The sample contains about 630,000 distinct CDR3 sequences, around 25% of which appear only once. Sequences were obtained from naive CD8+ T cells from blood, with Jurkat cell RNA spiked in. The receptors were gathered from a human donor in good health. Some libraries in this study had Jurkat cell RNA spiked in. CDR3s include the opening cysteine and the closing phenylalanine or tryptophan. The order of the fields is CDR3 protein, CDR3 DNA, CDR3 length, D gene, J gene, clone size, V gene. D genes are given only for firm matches. Only some rows state a clone size, as once, few, many or a class for expanded clones.

CDR3aa: CASSYSSTASLTGKNIQYF
CDR3nt: TGTGCCAGCAGTTACTCATCTACCGCTAGCCTTACGGGCAAAAACATTCAGTACTTC
len: 19
d_gene: .
j_gene: TRBJ2-4
abundance: .
v_gene: TRBV6-2/TRBV6-3

CDR3aa: CSSFVGTSGVYEQYF
CDR3nt: TGCAGCTCATTTGTGGGGACTAGCGGTGTCTACGAGCAGTACTTC
len: 15
d_gene: TRBD2
j_gene: TRBJ2-7
abundance: many
v_gene: TRBV29-1

CDR3aa: CASSLLGTGTEAFF
CDR3nt: TGTGCCAGCAGTTTGTTAGGGACCGGAACTGAAGCTTTCTTT
len: 14
d_gene: .
j_gene: TRBJ1-1
abundance: many
v_gene: TRBV27

CDR3aa: CASSFNRDTEAFF
CDR3nt: TGTGCCAGCAGTTTTAATAGAGACACTGAAGCTTTCTTT
len: 13
d_gene: .
j_gene: TRBJ1-1
abundance: .
v_gene: TRBV27

CDR3aa: CATSRDENNYGYTF
CDR3nt: TGTGCCACCAGCAGAGATGAGAACAATTATGGCTACACCTTC
len: 14
d_gene: .
j_gene: TRBJ1-2
abundance: few
v_gene: TRBV15

CDR3aa: CASSLDYGDRGYTF
CDR3nt: TGTGCCAGCAGCTTAGATTACGGGGATCGCGGCTACACCTTC
len: 14
d_gene: .
j_gene: TRBJ1-2
abundance: .
v_gene: TRBV11-2

CDR3aa: CASSTSRDYHLGQFF
CDR3nt: TGTGCCAGCAGCACAAGCCGGGACTATCATCTCGGGCAGTTCTTC
len: 15
d_gene: TRBD2
j_gene: TRBJ2-1
abundance: few
v_gene: TRBV11-3

CDR3aa: CASSLSQGELFF
CDR3nt: TGTGCCAGCAGTTTGAGTCAGGGGGAGCTGTTTTTT
len: 12
d_gene: .
j_gene: TRBJ2-2
abundance: .
v_gene: TRBV12-3/TRBV12-4

CDR3aa: CASSLWSRENTEAFF
CDR3nt: TGTGCCAGCAGTTTATGGAGCAGGGAAAACACTGAAGCTTTCTTT
len: 15
d_gene: .
j_gene: TRBJ1-1
abundance: .
v_gene: TRBV28

CDR3aa: CASADGVNTQYF
CDR3nt: TGTGCCAGCGCGGACGGCGTGAATACGCAGTATTTT
len: 12
d_gene: .
j_gene: TRBJ2-3
abundance: .
v_gene: TRBV19

CDR3aa: CASSQDLKAQGLLETQYF
CDR3nt: TGCGCCAGCAGCCAAGATTTAAAGGCCCAGGGACTATTGGAGACCCAGTACTTC
len: 18
d_gene: TRBD2
j_gene: TRBJ2-5
abundance: few
v_gene: TRBV4-1

CDR3aa: CASSQALGRQLRQQYF
CDR3nt: TGCGCCAGCAGCCAAGCTCTCGGGAGACAACTACGACAGCAGTACTTC
len: 16
d_gene: .
j_gene: TRBJ2-7
abundance: few
v_gene: TRBV4-3

CDR3aa: CASSLGFANVLTF
CDR3nt: TGTGCCAGCAGTTTAGGCTTTGCCAACGTCCTGACTTTC
len: 13
d_gene: .
j_gene: TRBJ2-6
abundance: .
v_gene: TRBV28

CDR3aa: CASSLAQTYEQYF
CDR3nt: TGCGCCAGCAGCTTGGCACAGACATACGAGCAGTACTTC
len: 13
d_gene: .
j_gene: TRBJ2-7
abundance: many
v_gene: TRBV5-1

CDR3aa: CASSEIPPGGTEAFF
CDR3nt: TGTGCCAGCAGTGAAATCCCCCCCGGGGGCACTGAAGCTTTCTTT
len: 15
d_gene: .
j_gene: TRBJ1-1
abundance: many
v_gene: TRBV2

CDR3aa: CASSSSTGDSSYEQYF
CDR3nt: TGTGCCAGCAGCTCAAGTACAGGAGACAGCTCCTACGAGCAGTACTTC
len: 16
d_gene: .
j_gene: TRBJ2-7
abundance: few
v_gene: TRBV7-9

CDR3aa: CASSSSLARNYNEQFF
CDR3nt: TGCGCCAGCAGTTCCAGTCTGGCGAGAAACTACAATGAGCAGTTCTTC
len: 16
d_gene: .
j_gene: TRBJ2-1
abundance: .
v_gene: TRBV4-3

CDR3aa: CAILRDLRNEQLF
CDR3nt: TGTGCCATACTCCGGGACTTACGCAATGAGCAGCTCTTC
len: 13
d_gene: .
j_gene: TRBJ2-1
abundance: .
v_gene: TRBV10-3

CDR3aa: CASSLGRDRAYGYTF
CDR3nt: TGTGCCAGCAGCTTAGGCCGGGACAGAGCTTATGGCTACACCTTC
len: 15
d_gene: TRBD1
j_gene: TRBJ1-2
abundance: many
v_gene: TRBV13

CDR3aa: CATSQVSGNTIYF
CDR3nt: TGTGCCACCAGTCAAGTCTCTGGAAACACCATATATTTT
len: 13
d_gene: .
j_gene: TRBJ1-3
abundance: .
v_gene: TRBV19

CDR3aa: CASSISGDTQYF
CDR3nt: TGTGCCAGTAGTATATCCGGGGATACGCAGTATTTT
len: 12
d_gene: .
j_gene: TRBJ2-3
abundance: many
v_gene: TRBV19

CDR3aa: CASSQARLLQETQYF
CDR3nt: TGTGCCAGCAGCCAAGCTAGACTGCTCCAAGAGACCCAGTACTTC
len: 15
d_gene: .
j_gene: TRBJ2-5
abundance: many
v_gene: TRBV4-2

CDR3aa: CASSLPGQKETQYF
CDR3nt: TGTGCCAGCAGCCTGCCCGGACAGAAAGAGACCCAGTACTTC
len: 14
d_gene: .
j_gene: TRBJ2-5
abundance: many
v_gene: TRBV14

CDR3aa: CASSVALGFGNTIYF
CDR3nt: TGTGCCAGCAGCGTAGCTCTGGGCTTTGGAAACACCATATATTTT
len: 15
d_gene: .
j_gene: TRBJ1-3
abundance: many
v_gene: TRBV9

CDR3aa: CASSYRITEAFF
CDR3nt: TGTGCCAGCAGTTACAGGATCACTGAAGCTTTCTTT
len: 12
d_gene: .
j_gene: TRBJ1-1
abundance: many
v_gene: TRBV12-3/TRBV12-4

CDR3aa: CASSYLTGTQYF
CDR3nt: TGTGCCAGCAGCTACCTCACGGGGACCCAGTACTTC
len: 12
d_gene: .
j_gene: TRBJ2-5
abundance: few
v_gene: TRBV7-9

CDR3aa: CASSSTGQANF
CDR3nt: TGTGCCAGCAGCTCCACGGGACAGGCGAACTTC
len: 11
d_gene: TRBD1
j_gene: TRBJ2-7
abundance: many
v_gene: TRBV7-9

CDR3aa: CASRLTGHQMGTDTQYF
CDR3nt: TGCGCCAGCAGATTAACGGGACACCAGATGGGCACAGATACGCAGTATTTT
len: 17
d_gene: .
j_gene: TRBJ2-3
abundance: many
v_gene: TRBV5-1

CDR3aa: CASSLSGSEQYF
CDR3nt: TGTGCCAGCAGTTTATCCGGGTCCGAGCAGTACTTC
len: 12
d_gene: .
j_gene: TRBJ2-7
abundance: many
v_gene: TRBV12-3/TRBV12-4

CDR3aa: CASSQGQGNNYGYTF
CDR3nt: TGTGCCAGCAGCCAGGGACAGGGTAATAACTATGGCTACACCTTC
len: 15
d_gene: TRBD1
j_gene: TRBJ1-2
abundance: few
v_gene: TRBV7-8

CDR3aa: CASSGTGANQPQHF
CDR3nt: TGTGCCAGCAGCGGGACAGGGGCTAATCAGCCCCAGCATTTT
len: 14
d_gene: TRBD1
j_gene: TRBJ1-5
abundance: many
v_gene: TRBV6-6

CDR3aa: CASGAVPYEQYF
CDR3nt: TGTGCTAGTGGTGCCGTCCCCTACGAGCAGTACTTC
len: 12
d_gene: .
j_gene: TRBJ2-7
abundance: many
v_gene: TRBV12-5

CDR3aa: CASSLYRGAGELFF
CDR3nt: TGTGCCAGCAGTTTATATCGGGGAGCCGGGGAGCTGTTTTTT
len: 14
d_gene: .
j_gene: TRBJ2-2
abundance: few
v_gene: TRBV27

CDR3aa: CASSPEEGGNGGNTIYF
CDR3nt: TGTGCCAGCAGTCCCGAGGAGGGGGGTAACGGGGGAAACACCATATATTTT
len: 17
d_gene: .
j_gene: TRBJ1-3
abundance: .
v_gene: TRBV12-3/TRBV12-4

CDR3aa: CASSLNRQGARETQYF
CDR3nt: TGTGCCAGCAGTTTGAATCGGCAGGGGGCTAGGGAGACCCAGTACTTC
len: 16
d_gene: TRBD1
j_gene: TRBJ2-5
abundance: .
v_gene: TRBV12-3/TRBV12-4

CDR3aa: CASSLLRVRNTDTQYF
CDR3nt: TGTGCCAGCAGTTTGTTGAGGGTTAGGAACACAGATACGCAGTATTTT
len: 16
d_gene: .
j_gene: TRBJ2-3
abundance: .
v_gene: TRBV27

CDR3aa: CASTKGPGVGGTYEQYF
CDR3nt: TGTGCCAGCACCAAGGGACCGGGAGTAGGGGGTACCTACGAGCAGTACTTC
len: 17
d_gene: .
j_gene: TRBJ2-7
abundance: few
v_gene: TRBV12-3/TRBV12-4

CDR3aa: CASSLGTAGGYEQYF
CDR3nt: TGTGCCAGCAGCCTAGGGACAGCCGGGGGATACGAGCAGTACTTC
len: 15
d_gene: .
j_gene: TRBJ2-7
abundance: .
v_gene: TRBV9

CDR3aa: CASSYPPAGDYEQYF
CDR3nt: TGTGCCAGCAGTTACCCACCGGCAGGGGACTACGAGCAGTACTTC
len: 15
d_gene: .
j_gene: TRBJ2-7
abundance: few
v_gene: TRBV6-2/TRBV6-3

CDR3aa: CASSLIGPGEQFF
CDR3nt: TGTGCCAGCAGCTTAATTGGACCTGGGGAGCAGTTCTTC
len: 13
d_gene: .
j_gene: TRBJ2-1
abundance: .
v_gene: TRBV7-2

CDR3aa: CASSFFGRSYEQYF
CDR3nt: TGTGCCAGCAGCTTCTTCGGCCGCTCCTACGAGCAGTACTTC
len: 14
d_gene: .
j_gene: TRBJ2-7
abundance: few
v_gene: TRBV5-6

CDR3aa: CASSGTGKTNQPQHF
CDR3nt: TGTGCCAGCAGCGGGACAGGCAAGACCAATCAGCCCCAGCATTTT
len: 15
d_gene: TRBD1
j_gene: TRBJ1-5
abundance: .
v_gene: TRBV5-6

CDR3aa: CASSLEGWVEDIQYF
CDR3nt: TGTGCCAGCAGCCTAGAGGGATGGGTTGAAGACATTCAGTACTTC
len: 15
d_gene: .
j_gene: TRBJ2-4
abundance: .
v_gene: TRBV9

CDR3aa: CASSEGTRGYEQYF
CDR3nt: TGTGCCAGCAGTGAAGGGACAAGGGGTTACGAGCAGTACTTC
len: 14
d_gene: .
j_gene: TRBJ2-7
abundance: .
v_gene: TRBV2

CDR3aa: CASSFPPGGATNTGELFF
CDR3nt: TGTGCCAGCAGTTTCCCTCCAGGCGGGGCAACGAACACCGGGGAGCTGTTTTTT
len: 18
d_gene: .
j_gene: TRBJ2-2
abundance: few
v_gene: TRBV12-3/TRBV12-4

CDR3aa: CASLARATGELFF
CDR3nt: TGTGCCAGTCTAGCCCGGGCCACCGGGGAGCTGTTTTTT
len: 13
d_gene: .
j_gene: TRBJ2-2
abundance: many
v_gene: TRBV19

CDR3aa: CSVEEPWGKKGARTDTQYF
CDR3nt: TGCAGCGTTGAAGAACCCTGGGGGAAGAAGGGGGCTAGGACAGATACGCAGTATTTT
len: 19
d_gene: TRBD1
j_gene: TRBJ2-3
abundance: many
v_gene: TRBV29-1

CDR3aa: CASSHPTGATYEQYF
CDR3nt: TGCGCCAGCAGCCACCCCACAGGGGCGACCTACGAGCAGTACTTC
len: 15
d_gene: TRBD1
j_gene: TRBJ2-7
abundance: many
v_gene: TRBV4-1

CDR3aa: CASSEQGWWYEQYF
CDR3nt: TGTGCCAGCTCCGAGCAGGGTTGGTGGTACGAGCAGTACTTC
len: 14
d_gene: .
j_gene: TRBJ2-7
abundance: .
v_gene: TRBV2

CDR3aa: CSAMPSGSPPYNEQLF
CDR3nt: TGCAGTGCCATGCCTAGCGGGAGCCCTCCCTACAATGAGCAGCTCTTC
len: 16
d_gene: TRBD2
j_gene: TRBJ2-1
abundance: .
v_gene: TRBV20-1

CDR3aa: CASTPGQGYMNTEAFF
CDR3nt: TGTGCCAGCACCCCGGGACAGGGGTACATGAACACTGAAGCTTTCTTT
len: 16
d_gene: TRBD1
j_gene: TRBJ1-1
abundance: .
v_gene: TRBV5-6

CDR3aa: CASSQVGGQNIQYF
CDR3nt: TGTGCCAGCAGCCAAGTTGGGGGGCAAAACATTCAGTACTTC
len: 14
d_gene: .
j_gene: TRBJ2-4
abundance: few
v_gene: TRBV3-1

CDR3aa: CASRPPRGNTEAFF
CDR3nt: TGTGCCAGCAGACCACCCAGGGGGAACACTGAAGCTTTCTTT
len: 14
d_gene: .
j_gene: TRBJ1-1
abundance: few
v_gene: TRBV6-4

CDR3aa: CASSVEGRGSGELFF
CDR3nt: TGTGCCAGCAGCGTAGAGGGGCGGGGGTCCGGGGAGCTGTTTTTT
len: 15
d_gene: TRBD2
j_gene: TRBJ2-2
abundance: many
v_gene: TRBV9

CDR3aa: CSVVNTPDNEQFF
CDR3nt: TGCAGCGTTGTGAACACCCCAGACAATGAGCAGTTCTTC
len: 13
d_gene: .
j_gene: TRBJ2-1
abundance: .
v_gene: TRBV29-1

CDR3aa: CASSFHQDRGDTGELFF
CDR3nt: TGTGCCAGCAGTTTCCACCAGGACAGGGGTGACACCGGGGAGCTGTTTTTT
len: 17
d_gene: TRBD1
j_gene: TRBJ2-2
abundance: few
v_gene: TRBV27